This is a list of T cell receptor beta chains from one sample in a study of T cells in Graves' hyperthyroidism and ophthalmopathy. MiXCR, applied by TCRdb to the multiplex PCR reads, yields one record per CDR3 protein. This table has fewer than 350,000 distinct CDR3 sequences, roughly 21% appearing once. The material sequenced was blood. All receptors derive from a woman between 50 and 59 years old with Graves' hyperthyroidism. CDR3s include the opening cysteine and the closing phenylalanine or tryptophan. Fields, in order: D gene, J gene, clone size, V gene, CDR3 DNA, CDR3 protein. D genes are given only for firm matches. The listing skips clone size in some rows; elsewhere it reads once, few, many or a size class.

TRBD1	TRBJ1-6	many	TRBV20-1	TGCAGTGCTAGGAGGGACAGACAAAATTCACCCCTCCACTTT	CSARRDRQNSPLHF
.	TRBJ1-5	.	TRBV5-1	TGCGCCAGCAGCTTGGACACTGGCAATCAGCCCCAGCATTTT	CASSLDTGNQPQHF
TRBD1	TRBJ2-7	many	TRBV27	TGTGCCAGCAGTTCCTTTTCCGGGACAGGGGGCGAGCAGTACTTC	CASSSFSGTGGEQYF
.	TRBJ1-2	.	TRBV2	TGTGCCAGCAGTGAAAGGGGCCGGGGGGGCTACACCTTC	CASSERGRGGYTF
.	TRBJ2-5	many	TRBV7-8	TGTGCCAGCAGCTTATCCGGGACGTATCAAGAGACCCAGTACTTC	CASSLSGTYQETQYF
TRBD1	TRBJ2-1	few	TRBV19	TGTGCCAGTAGTACCTCGGACAGGGCCAATGAGCAGTTCTTC	CASSTSDRANEQFF
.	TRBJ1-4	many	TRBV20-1	TGCAGTGCTATGGCCAGTAATGAAAAACTGTTTTTT	CSAMASNEKLFF
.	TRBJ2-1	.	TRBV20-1	TGCAGTGCTAGAAAACAGGGGAGGGCCTACAATGAGCATTTCTTC	CSARKQGRAYNEHFF
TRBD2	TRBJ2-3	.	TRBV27	TGTGCCAGCAGTTTACAGCGGGGGAGCACAGATACGCAGTATTTT	CASSLQRGSTDTQYF
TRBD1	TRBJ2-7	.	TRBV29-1	TGCAGCGTTATGGACAGGGTTCAAGCCTACGAGCAGTACTTC	CSVMDRVQAYEQYF
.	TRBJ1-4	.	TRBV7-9	TGTGCCAGCAGCCTCATGGGGGGGCAAGACTCGGAAAAACTGTTTTTT	CASSLMGGQDSEKLFF
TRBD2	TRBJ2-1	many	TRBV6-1	TGTGCCAGCAGGAAAACAAGAGTAGCGGGTCCGGACAATGAGCAGTTCTTC	CASRKTRVAGPDNEQFF
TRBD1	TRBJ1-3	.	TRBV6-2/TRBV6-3	TGTGCCAGCAGACAACAGGGGGCTGGAAACACCATATATTTT	CASRQQGAGNTIYF
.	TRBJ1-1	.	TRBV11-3	TGTGCCAGCAGCTCCCGGATCGGCGCTGAAGCTTTCTTT	CASSSRIGAEAFF
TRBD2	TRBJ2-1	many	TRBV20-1	TGCAGTGCTTCACAACTAGCGGGGGCCTACAATGAGCAGTTCTTC	CSASQLAGAYNEQFF
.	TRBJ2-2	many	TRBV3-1	TGTGCCAGCAGCCAGTCAGGGATCTTCACCGGGGAGCTGTTTTTT	CASSQSGIFTGELFF
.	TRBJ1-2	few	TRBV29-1	TGCAGCGTCTCGGACCGAAGCCTTAACTATGGCTACACCTTC	CSVSDRSLNYGYTF
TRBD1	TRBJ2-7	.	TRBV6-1	TGTGCCAGCAGTGTTATGACAGGGGACGGGGAGCAGTACTTC	CASSVMTGDGEQYF
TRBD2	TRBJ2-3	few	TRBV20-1	TGCAGTGCTCAACTAGCGGGGGGGCGGACAGATACGCAGTATTTT	CSAQLAGGRTDTQYF
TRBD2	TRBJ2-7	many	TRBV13	TGTGCCAGCAGCTGGACTAGCGGGACCTACGAGCAGTACTTC	CASSWTSGTYEQYF
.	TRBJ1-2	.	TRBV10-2	TGCGCCAGCAGCTGGGGTGTCGACTATGGCTACACCTTC	CASSWGVDYGYTF
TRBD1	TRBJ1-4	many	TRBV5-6	TGTGCCAGCAGTCCTGCAGGGGGTAATGAAAAACTGTTTTTT	CASSPAGGNEKLFF
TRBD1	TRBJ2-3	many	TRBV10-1	TGCGCCAGCGACCCCCACCAGGGGGCAGATACGCAGTATTTT	CASDPHQGADTQYF
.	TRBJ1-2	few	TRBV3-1	TGTGCCAGCAGCCGACAAACGGGGGGAGGCTACACCTTC	CASSRQTGGGYTF
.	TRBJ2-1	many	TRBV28	TGTGCCAGCAGTCTGCCGGTGCCCTACAATGAGCAGTTCTTC	CASSLPVPYNEQFF
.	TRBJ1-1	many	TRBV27	TGTGCCAGCCACAGGGCAGGCACTGAAGCTTTCTTT	CASHRAGTEAFF
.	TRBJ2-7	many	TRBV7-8	TGTGCCAGCAGCTTAGCCTCAACCCGGGACCCTCGCGAGCAGTACTTC	CASSLASTRDPREQYF
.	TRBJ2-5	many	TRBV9	TGTGCCAGCAGCGGCGGGACACTCCTCCAAGAGACCCAGTACTTC	CASSGGTLLQETQYF
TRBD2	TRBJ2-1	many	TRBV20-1	TGCAGTGCTAGAGTTACTTCTAGACTAGCGGGGGGGTACAATGAGCAGTTCTTC	CSARVTSRLAGGYNEQFF
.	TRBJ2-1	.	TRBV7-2	TGTGCCAGTAGTTTCGAGCGGGAGACAGGGAAAAATGAGCAGTTCTTC	CASSFERETGKNEQFF
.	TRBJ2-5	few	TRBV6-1	TGTGCCAGCAGTGACTACTACCAAGAGACCCAGTACTTC	CASSDYYQETQYF
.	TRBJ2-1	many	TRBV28	TGTGCCAGCAGTTTAGGCCAGGTCAATGAGCAGTTCTTC	CASSLGQVNEQFF
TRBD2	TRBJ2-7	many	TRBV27	TGTGCCAGCAGGCTCACAGCTAGCGGGAGGGCCTACGAGCAGTACTTC	CASRLTASGRAYEQYF
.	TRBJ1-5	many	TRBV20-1	TGCAGTGCTTCCGACCCCACAGTTGACAATCAGCCCCAGCATTTT	CSASDPTVDNQPQHF
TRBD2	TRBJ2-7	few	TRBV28	TGTGCCACCAGTGATCCTAGCGGGGGCTACGAGCAGTACTTC	CATSDPSGGYEQYF
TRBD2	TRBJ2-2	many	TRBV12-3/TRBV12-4	TGTGCCAGCAGTTTACGCGGGGGTGGTCCCGGGGAGCTGTTTTTT	CASSLRGGGPGELFF
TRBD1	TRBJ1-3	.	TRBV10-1	TGCGCCAGCAGTCCAGGACAGGGTTATTTT	CASSPGQGYF
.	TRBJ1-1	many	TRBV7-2	TGTGCCAGCAGCTTAGTTACTTTTGAAGCTTTCTTT	CASSLVTFEAFF
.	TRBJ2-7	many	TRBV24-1	TGTGCCACCAGTGACTCAGGACAGCTGGGGGGCGAGCAGTACTTC	CATSDSGQLGGEQYF
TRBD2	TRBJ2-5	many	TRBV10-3	TGTGCCATCAGTGGAAGGACTAGCGGGGGAGGCCAAGAGACCCAGTACTTC	CAISGRTSGGGQETQYF
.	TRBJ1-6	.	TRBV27	TGTGCCTGCAGACGAACCGATAATAATTCACCCCTCCACTTT	CACRRTDNNSPLHF
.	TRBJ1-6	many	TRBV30	TGTGCCTGGAGTAGTAACGTGATGTCACCCCTCCACTTT	CAWSSNVMSPLHF